These 27 T cell receptor beta chains originate from one sample sequenced in a study of cytomegalovirus exposure and HLA in healthy donors. It was with 60 Vbeta and 13 Jbeta primers that the PCR ran. Clones were read by immunoSEQ multiplex PCR, and TCRdb kept only the in-frame ones, dropping some. Seen in this sample are some 71,000 clones; the ten most common clones hold approximately 1.7%. The sequenced sample was PBMCs. These TCRs come from a woman in her twenties or thirties in good health and CMV-seronegative.

J is TRBJ2-7 and V is TRBV2; 7 positions agree with TRBD2. Looked up from germline, CDR1 is SNHLY and CDR2 is FYNNEI. Trimming cost V 11 bases and J 7 bases; bases outside gene matches: 14. This CDR3 has 13 amino acids. The CDR3 is CAERGRWGGEQYF. The CDR3 DNA is TGTGCCGAACGTGGCAGATGGGGAGGGGAGCAGTACTTC.

J is TRBJ2-1 and V is TRBV28; D call uncertain. With 5 bases removed from V and 0 bases from J, the gap between germline ends came to 20 bases. This CDR3 contains 18 residues. CDR1 MDHEN and CDR2 SYDVKM come from the germline V gene. The CDR3 loop is CASSPIRSIRSSYNEQFF. Written as DNA, the CDR3 is TGTGCCAGCAGTCCGATTCGGTCGATTAGGAGCTCCTACAATGAGCAGTTCTTC.

V gene TRBV28 combines with J gene TRBJ1-2; weak D call: TRBD1 (5 bases). V lost 3 bases and J 8 bases, leaving 13 bases between the germline ends. The CDR3 extends over 13 amino acids. Per germline, CDR1 MDHEN and CDR2 SYDVKM. The CDR3 reads CASSFEGVKGYTF. The CDR3 DNA reads as TGTGCCAGCAGTTTCGAAGGGGTAAAGGGCTACACCTTC.

V usage is TRBV11-2 and J usage is TRBJ2-2; TRBD2 aligns across 11 bases. J gave up 3 bases and V 5 bases, and 5 bases lay outside the gene matches. Germline V gene lookup returns CDR1 SGHAT and CDR2 FQNNGV. CDR3 length equals 16 residues. CDR3 in amino acids: CASSPTSGIHTGELFF. Here the CDR3 DNA reads TGTGCCAGCAGCCCGACTAGCGGGATTCACACCGGGGAGCTGTTTTTT.

The rearrangement joins TRBV4-3 to TRBJ2-1; TRBD1 aligns across 10 bases. The CDR3 spans 15 residues. The trim removed 0 bases at V and 10 bases at J, leaving 6 bases unmatched. Germline loops: CDR1 LGHNA, CDR2 YSLEER. CDR3 DNA: TGCGCCAGCAGCCAAGAGTGGACAGGGGGGGGAGAGCAGTTCTTC. It translates to CASSQEWTGGGEQFF.

This rearrangement joins TRBV6-6 to TRBJ1-4; 7 bases are a match to TRBD1. Per the germline V gene, CDR1 is MNHNY and CDR2 is SVGAGI (reference sequence). V shed 10 bases and J 11 bases; nucleotides not matched to a gene: 16. The CDR3 spans 14 residues. The CDR3 nucleotides read TGTGCCACAACGACACCCCCCGAGGACAGGAAACTGTTTTTT. Its protein product is CATTTPPEDRKLFF.

The chain links TRBV18 to TRBJ2-3; 7 bases match TRBD1. Losses at the gene ends were 0 bases for V and 6 bases for J; bases not matched to a gene: 6. The CDR3 extends over 15 amino acids. Germline CDR1 is KGHSH and CDR2 is LQKENI. CDR3 nucleotide sequence: TGTGCCAGCTCACCACCGTCTAGGGGGCTGGATACGCAGTATTTT. This encodes CASSPPSRGLDTQYF.

The rearrangement joins TRBV5-1 to TRBJ1-2; 8 bases are shared with TRBD1. CDR3 length: 14 amino acids. CDR1 is SGHRS, CDR2 YFSETQ, per germline. After removal of 0 bases from V and 7 bases from J, the junction contained 5 bases not matched to a gene. The chain's CDR3 is CASSLGYRGSGYTF. DNA of the CDR3: TGCGCCAGCAGCTTGGGGTACAGGGGGAGTGGCTACACCTTC.

The chain uses TRBV9 and TRBJ1-2; a possible D gene is TRBD1 (6 bases). The CDR3 is 16 amino acids. Trimming removed 5 bases from V and 8 bases from J, with 25 bases in between. The germline V gene encodes CDR1 SGDLS and CDR2 YYNGEE. This CDR3 is CASSIRGAGGSYGYTF. DNA of the CDR3: TGTGCCAGCAGTATTAGAGGTGCGGGGGGCTCCTACGGCTACACCTTC.

The rearrangement uses TRBV7-3 and TRBJ2-3; TRBD2 agrees at 12 bases. This CDR3 contains 20 residues. The V gene's germline CDR1 is SGHTA and CDR2 FQGTGA. J was trimmed by 6 bases and V by 1 base; bases with no gene match: 17. CDR3 amino acids: CASSLMPTSGGTLLDDTQYF. Here the CDR3 DNA reads TGTGCCAGCAGCTTAATGCCGACTAGCGGGGGAACCCTCCTCGATGATACGCAGTATTTT.

The chain uses TRBV7-9 and TRBJ2-7, with 10 bases that match TRBD1. Germline V gene sequence: CDR1 SEHNR, CDR2 FQNEAQ (reference sequence). This CDR3 contains 18 residues. The V and J ends lost 1 base and 2 bases, in that order; junction bases with no gene match: 11. The CDR3 nucleotides read TGTGCCAGCAGCTTAGGGGGACAGGGGCCTCCACGTACCTACGAGCAGTACTTC. The encoded protein is CASSLGGQGPPRTYEQYF. Combining the CDR3 with reference TRBV7-9 and TRBJ2-7 gives the whole variable domain DTGVSQNPRHKITKRGQNVTFRCDPISEHNRLYWYRQTLGQGPEFLTYFQNEAQLEKSRLLSDRFSAERPKGSFSTLEIQRTEQGDSAMYLCASSLGGQGPPRTYEQYFGPGTRLTVT.

This chain joins TRBV4-3 and TRBJ1-2, with a tentative D call TRBD1 (5 bases). V was clipped by 8 bases and J by 3 bases, with 10 bases between them. This CDR3 is 12 amino acids long. The V gene's germline CDR1 is LGHNA and CDR2 YSLEER. The CDR3 DNA is TGCGCCAGCCGGACGGGGGACTATGGCTACACCTTC. Protein product: CASRTGDYGYTF.

The chain is built from TRBV6-1 and TRBJ2-7, with D unresolved. The germline gives CDR1 MNHNS, CDR2 SASEGT. The CDR3 loop spans 10 amino acids. Trimming shortened V by 7 bases and J by 3 bases, and 4 bases separated the two germline ends. CDR3 sequence reads: CASTGYEQYF. As DNA, the CDR3 is TGTGCCAGCACCGGCTACGAGCAGTACTTC.

The chain carries TRBV4-3 and TRBJ1-3; D gene uncertain. V shed 0 bases and J shed 0 bases, with 9 bases lying between them. Germline V gene lookup returns CDR1 LGHNA and CDR2 YSLEER. This CDR3 comprises 16 residues. CDR3 sequence: CASSQESGISGNTIYF. DNA for the CDR3: TGCGCCAGCAGCCAAGAGTCAGGTATCTCTGGAAACACCATATATTTT.

The V gene is TRBV7-9, the J gene TRBJ1-4; D not resolved. The germline CDR1 and CDR2 sequences are SEHNR and FQNEAQ (reference sequence). The ends were cut back, 5 bases at V and 8 bases at J, with 6 bases in the middle. This CDR3 has 11 amino acids. The CDR3: CASSIKEKLFF. CDR3 in DNA: TGTGCCAGCAGCATAAAAGAAAAACTGTTTTTT.

The rearrangement links TRBV6-1 to TRBJ2-5; D possibly corresponds to TRBD2 (6 bases). Germline CDR1 is MNHNS and CDR2 is SASEGT. V was pared by 0 bases and J by 1 base, with 9 bases between. The CDR3 has 15 residues. In nucleotides, the CDR3 is TGTGCCAGCAGTGAAGCTACCGGGGGCCAAGAGACCCAGTACTTC. The encoded protein is CASSEATGGQETQYF.

The chain combines TRBV6-5 with TRBJ2-7, with 7 bases lining up with TRBD1. Per germline, CDR1 MNHEY and CDR2 SVGAGI. The CDR3 totals 15 residues. Germline trimming cut 0 bases from V and 0 bases from J; bases unmatched to any gene: 2. The CDR3 bases are TGTGCCAGCAGTTACTCGACAGGGACCTCCTACGAGCAGTACTTC. Its translation: CASSYSTGTSYEQYF.

The rearrangement links TRBV18 to TRBJ1-1; 8 bases are a match to TRBD1. V trimming: 0 bases; J trimming: 5 bases; junction bases outside the gene matches: 5. In germline, CDR1 is KGHSH, CDR2 LQKENI. The CDR3 spans 15 residues. The DNA for the CDR3 is TGTGCCAGCTCACCACCGGGACAGGCAAGGACTGAAGCTTTCTTT. Protein: CASSPPGQARTEAFF.

This chain links TRBV2 with TRBJ2-5; no definite D call. The V gene's germline CDR1 is SNHLY and CDR2 FYNNEI. The CDR3 is made up of 15 amino acids. The germline V and J ends were trimmed by 2 bases and 7 bases, with 17 bases remaining between them. The CDR3 sequence: CASSETATPSPTQYF. In nucleotides, the CDR3 is TGTGCCAGCAGTGAAACGGCTACACCTAGTCCGACCCAGTACTTC.

The rearrangement links TRBV19 to TRBJ2-7; TRBD1 is a possible D gene (6 bases). Trimming stripped 6 bases from V and 4 bases from J, with 10 bases between. Germline loops: CDR1 LNHDA, CDR2 SQIVND (reference sequence). The CDR3 is 12 residues long. This chain's CDR3 is CASRDSLYEQYF. The CDR3 region has the DNA TGTGCCAGTAGGGACAGTCTGTACGAGCAGTACTTC.

The rearrangement uses TRBV6-6 and TRBJ2-1, with TRBD2 matching over 10 bases. With V trimmed by 7 bases and J by 3 bases, 6 bases remained unmatched. The germline CDR1 and CDR2 sequences are MNHNY and SVGAGI (reference sequence). The CDR3 loop spans 15 amino acids. CDR3 nucleotide sequence: TGTGCCAGCACTGATAGCGGGGGGCGCTACAATGAGCAGTTCTTC. Translating gives CASTDSGGRYNEQFF.

The chain employs TRBV7-9 and TRBJ1-2; D may be TRBD1 (6 bases). The CDR3 totals 16 residues. Per the germline V gene, CDR1 is SEHNR and CDR2 is FQNEAQ (reference sequence). The ends were cut back, 1 base at V and 4 bases at J, with 16 bases in the middle. For the CDR3, the DNA is TGTGCCAGCAGCTTAGTCGAAGGACAGTTCGGCTATGGCTACACCTTC. Its protein product is CASSLVEGQFGYGYTF.

The chain couples TRBV7-2 to TRBJ2-7, with D maybe TRBD1 (5 bases). This CDR3 contains 14 residues. The germline V gene encodes CDR1 SGHTA and CDR2 FQGNSA. Trimming pared 2 bases from V and 0 bases from J, leaving 8 bases between. This chain's CDR3 is CASSLIQGSYEQYF. The CDR3 DNA is TGTGCCAGCAGCTTAATCCAGGGCTCCTACGAGCAGTACTTC. Full variable domain (rest looked up from reference TRBV7-2 and TRBJ2-7): GAGVSQSPSNKVTEKGKDVELRCDPISGHTALYWYRQSLGQGLEFLIYFQGNSAPDKSGLPSDRFSAERTGGSVSTLTIQRTQQEDSAVYLCASSLIQGSYEQYFGPGTRLTVT.

V gene TRBV10-3 combines with J gene TRBJ2-1, with a possible D match to TRBD1 (6 bases). The V gene's germline CDR1 is ENHRY and CDR2 SYGVKD. The V end lost 0 bases, the J end lost 8 bases, and 14 bases lay between the germline ends. The CDR3 consists of 15 residues. CDR3 nucleotide sequence: TGTGCCATCAGTGAGTCCACAGGGATTGCGGATGAGCAGTTCTTC. It translates to CAISESTGIADEQFF.

This chain joins TRBV9 and TRBJ1-2; D gene uncertain. The CDR3 is 13 amino acids. The V gene's germline CDR1 is SGDLS and CDR2 YYNGEE. V was clipped by 0 bases and J by 3 bases, with 6 bases between them. The CDR3 protein is CASSVGGDYGYTF. The DNA for the CDR3 is TGTGCCAGCAGCGTAGGAGGTGACTATGGCTACACCTTC.

The genes are TRBV27 and TRBJ1-1, with D possibly matching TRBD1 (5 bases). Germline-derived CDR1 and CDR2 are MNHEY and SMNVEV (reference sequence). The CDR3 covers 13 residues. Deletions cut 5 bases from V and 3 bases from J, with 10 bases between. The CDR3 DNA reads TGTGCCAGCAGTCAGGGTGCGGACACTGAAGCTTTCTTT. Amino acid sequence: CASSQGADTEAFF.

The chain has TRBV19 and TRBJ2-2; D perhaps matches TRBD2 (7 bases). CDR3 length equals 15 residues. The ends were cut back, 10 bases at V and 6 bases at J, with 21 bases in the middle. Germline V gene data show CDR1 as LNHDA and CDR2 as SQIVND (reference sequence). CDR3 sequence reads: CATTRGGAVAGELFF. CDR3 sequence (DNA): TGTGCCACCACGAGGGGGGGCGCAGTCGCCGGGGAGCTGTTTTTT. Combining the CDR3 with reference TRBV19 and TRBJ2-2 gives the whole variable domain DGGITQSPKYLFRKEGQNVTLSCEQNLNHDAMYWYRQDPGQGLRLIYYSQIVNDFQKGDIAEGYSVSREKKESFPLTVTSAQKNPTAFYLCATTRGGAVAGELFFGEGSRLTVL.